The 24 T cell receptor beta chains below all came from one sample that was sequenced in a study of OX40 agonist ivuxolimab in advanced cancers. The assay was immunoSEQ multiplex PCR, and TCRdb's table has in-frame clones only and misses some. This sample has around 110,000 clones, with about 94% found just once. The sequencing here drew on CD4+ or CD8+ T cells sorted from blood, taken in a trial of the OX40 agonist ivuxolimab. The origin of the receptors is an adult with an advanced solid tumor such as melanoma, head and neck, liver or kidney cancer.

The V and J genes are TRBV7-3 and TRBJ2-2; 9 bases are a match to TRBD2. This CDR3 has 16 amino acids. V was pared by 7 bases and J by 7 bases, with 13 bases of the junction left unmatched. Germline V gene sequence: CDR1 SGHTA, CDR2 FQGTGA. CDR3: CASKSGLAGTNGELFF. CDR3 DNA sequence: TGTGCCAGCAAAAGTGGTCTAGCGGGAACTAACGGGGAGCTGTTTTTT.

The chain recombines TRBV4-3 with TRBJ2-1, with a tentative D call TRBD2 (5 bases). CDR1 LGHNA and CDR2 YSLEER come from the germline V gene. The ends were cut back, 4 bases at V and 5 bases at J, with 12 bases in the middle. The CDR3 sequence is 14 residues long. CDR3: CASSRDPGNNEQFF. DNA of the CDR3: TGCGCCAGCAGCCGAGACCCGGGGAACAATGAGCAGTTCTTC.

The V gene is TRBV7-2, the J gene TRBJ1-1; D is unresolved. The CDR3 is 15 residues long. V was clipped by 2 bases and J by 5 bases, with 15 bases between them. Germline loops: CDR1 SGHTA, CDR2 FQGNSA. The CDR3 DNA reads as TGTGCCAGCAGCTTAATGAGTCCTCCGGGGACTGAAGCTTTCTTT. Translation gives CASSLMSPPGTEAFF.

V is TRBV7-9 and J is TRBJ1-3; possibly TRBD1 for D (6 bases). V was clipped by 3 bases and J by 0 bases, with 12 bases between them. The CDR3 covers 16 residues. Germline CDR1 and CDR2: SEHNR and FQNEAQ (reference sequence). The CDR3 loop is CASSFRQESSGNTIYF. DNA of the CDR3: TGTGCCAGCAGCTTCCGACAGGAGAGCTCTGGAAACACCATATATTTT.

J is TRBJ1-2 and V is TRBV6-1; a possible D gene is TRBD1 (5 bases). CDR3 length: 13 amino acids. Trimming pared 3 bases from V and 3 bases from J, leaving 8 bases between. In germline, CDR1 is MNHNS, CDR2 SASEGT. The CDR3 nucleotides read TGTGCCAGCAGTGATACAGGCGACTATGGCTACACCTTC. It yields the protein CASSDTGDYGYTF.

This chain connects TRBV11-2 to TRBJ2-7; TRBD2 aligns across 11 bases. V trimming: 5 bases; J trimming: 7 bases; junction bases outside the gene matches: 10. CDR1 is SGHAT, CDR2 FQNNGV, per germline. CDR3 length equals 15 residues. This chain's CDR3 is CASSPSPLAGGEQYF. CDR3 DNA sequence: TGTGCCAGCAGCCCCAGCCCGCTAGCGGGAGGTGAGCAGTACTTC.

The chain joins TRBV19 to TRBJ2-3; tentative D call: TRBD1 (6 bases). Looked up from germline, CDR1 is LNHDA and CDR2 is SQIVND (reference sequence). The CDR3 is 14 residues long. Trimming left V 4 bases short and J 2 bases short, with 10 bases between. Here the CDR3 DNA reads TGTGCCAGTAGTAGTAGGGGGTTCACAGATACGCAGTATTTT. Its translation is CASSSRGFTDTQYF. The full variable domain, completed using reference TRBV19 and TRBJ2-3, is DGGITQSPKYLFRKEGQNVTLSCEQNLNHDAMYWYRQDPGQGLRLIYYSQIVNDFQKGDIAEGYSVSREKKESFPLTVTSAQKNPTAFYLCASSSRGFTDTQYFGPGTRLTVL.

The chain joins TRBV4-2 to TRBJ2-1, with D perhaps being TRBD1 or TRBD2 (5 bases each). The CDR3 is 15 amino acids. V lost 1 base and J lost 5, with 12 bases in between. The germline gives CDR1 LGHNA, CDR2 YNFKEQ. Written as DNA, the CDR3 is TGTGCCAGCAGCCAAGGCCCCGGGACCAACAATGAGCAGTTCTTC. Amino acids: CASSQGPGTNNEQFF.

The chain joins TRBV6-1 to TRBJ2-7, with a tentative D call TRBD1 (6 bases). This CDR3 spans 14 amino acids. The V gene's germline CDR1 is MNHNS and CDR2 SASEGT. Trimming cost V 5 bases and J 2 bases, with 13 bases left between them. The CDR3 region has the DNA TGTGCCAGCAGTAAGGGGGTCGAAACCTACGAGCAGTACTTC. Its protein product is CASSKGVETYEQYF.

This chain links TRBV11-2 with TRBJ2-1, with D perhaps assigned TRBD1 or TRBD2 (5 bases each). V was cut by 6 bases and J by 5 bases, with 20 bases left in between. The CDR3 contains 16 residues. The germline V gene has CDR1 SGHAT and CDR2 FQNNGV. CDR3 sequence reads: CASRAHRDALDNEQFF. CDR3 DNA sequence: TGTGCCAGCAGGGCGCACCGGGACGCGCTCGACAATGAGCAGTTCTTC. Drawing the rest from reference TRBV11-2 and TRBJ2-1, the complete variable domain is EAGVAQSPRYKIIEKRQSVAFWCNPISGHATLYWYQQILGQGPKLLIQFQNNGVVDDSQLPKDRFSAERLKGVDSTLKIQPAKLEDSAVYLCASRAHRDALDNEQFFGPGTRLTVL.

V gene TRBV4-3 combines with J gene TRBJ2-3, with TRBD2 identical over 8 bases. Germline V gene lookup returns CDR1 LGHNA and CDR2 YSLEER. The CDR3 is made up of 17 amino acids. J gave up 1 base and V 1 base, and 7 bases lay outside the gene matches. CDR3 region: CASSQGLPGLGTDTQYF. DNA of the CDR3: TGCGCCAGCAGCCAAGGCCTCCCGGGACTAGGCACAGATACGCAGTATTTT.

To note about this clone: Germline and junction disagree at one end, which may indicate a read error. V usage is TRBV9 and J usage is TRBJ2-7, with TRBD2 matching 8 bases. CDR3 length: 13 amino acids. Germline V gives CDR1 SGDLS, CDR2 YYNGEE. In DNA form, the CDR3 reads TGTGCCAGCATCGCCCTCGGGGAGCGGGAGACGCACTTC. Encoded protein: CASIALGERETHF.

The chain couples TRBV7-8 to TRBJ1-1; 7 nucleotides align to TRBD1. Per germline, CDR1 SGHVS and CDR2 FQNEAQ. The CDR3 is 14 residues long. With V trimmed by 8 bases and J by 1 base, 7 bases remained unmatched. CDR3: CASGRGLGNTEAFF. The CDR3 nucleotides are TGTGCCAGCGGCAGGGGGTTAGGGAACACTGAAGCTTTCTTT.

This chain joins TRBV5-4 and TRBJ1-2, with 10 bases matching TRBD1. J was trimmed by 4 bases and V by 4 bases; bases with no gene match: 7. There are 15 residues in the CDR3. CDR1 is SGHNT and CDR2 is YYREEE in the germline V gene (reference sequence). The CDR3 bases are TGTGCCAGCAGCGTGTGGGACAGGGGTAGCTATGGCTACACCTTC. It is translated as CASSVWDRGSYGYTF.

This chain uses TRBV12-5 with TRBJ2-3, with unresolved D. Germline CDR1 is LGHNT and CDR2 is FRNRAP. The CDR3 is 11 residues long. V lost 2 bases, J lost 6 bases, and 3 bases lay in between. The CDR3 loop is CASGLLDTQYF. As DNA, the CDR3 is TGTGCTAGTGGTTTGCTGGATACGCAGTATTTT.

As DNA, the CDR3 is TGTGCCAGCAGTTACGGGACAGGGGCTGGAAACACCATATATTTT. Protein product: CASSYGTGAGNTIYF. This chain joins TRBV6-6 and TRBJ1-3, with 10 nucleotides matching TRBD1. V shed 2 bases and J 2 bases; nucleotides not matched to a gene: 0. This CDR3 has 15 residues. Germline-derived CDR1 and CDR2 are MNHNY and SVGAGI (reference sequence).

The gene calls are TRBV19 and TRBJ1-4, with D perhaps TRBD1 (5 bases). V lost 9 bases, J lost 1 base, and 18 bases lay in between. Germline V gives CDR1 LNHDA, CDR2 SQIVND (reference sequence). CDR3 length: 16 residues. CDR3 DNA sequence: TGTGCCAGCGGGCAGAGGTCGGGGGGAACTAATGAAAAACTGTTTTTT. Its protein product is CASGQRSGGTNEKLFF.

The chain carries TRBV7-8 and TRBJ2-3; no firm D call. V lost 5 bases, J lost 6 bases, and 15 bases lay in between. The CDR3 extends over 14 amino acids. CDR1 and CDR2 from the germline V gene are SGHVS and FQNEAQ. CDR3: CASSPHLPADTQYF. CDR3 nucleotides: TGTGCCAGCAGCCCCCACCTGCCGGCGGATACGCAGTATTTT. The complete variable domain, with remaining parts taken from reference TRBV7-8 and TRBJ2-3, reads GAGVSQSPRYKVAKRGQDVALRCDPISGHVSLFWYQQALGQGPEFLTYFQNEAQLDKSGLPSDRFFAERPEGSVSTLKIQRTQQEDSAVYLCASSPHLPADTQYFGPGTRLTVL.

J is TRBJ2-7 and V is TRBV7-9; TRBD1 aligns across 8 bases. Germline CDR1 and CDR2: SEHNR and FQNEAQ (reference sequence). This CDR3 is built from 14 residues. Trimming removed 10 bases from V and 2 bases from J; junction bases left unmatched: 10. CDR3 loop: CATEWAGGTYEQYF. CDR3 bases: TGTGCCACGGAATGGGCAGGGGGCACCTACGAGCAGTACTTC.

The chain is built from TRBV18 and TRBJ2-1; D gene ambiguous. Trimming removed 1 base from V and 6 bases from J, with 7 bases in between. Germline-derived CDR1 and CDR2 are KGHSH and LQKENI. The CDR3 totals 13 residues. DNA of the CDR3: TGTGCCAGCTCACCACGCCAGACCAATGAGCAGTTCTTC. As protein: CASSPRQTNEQFF.

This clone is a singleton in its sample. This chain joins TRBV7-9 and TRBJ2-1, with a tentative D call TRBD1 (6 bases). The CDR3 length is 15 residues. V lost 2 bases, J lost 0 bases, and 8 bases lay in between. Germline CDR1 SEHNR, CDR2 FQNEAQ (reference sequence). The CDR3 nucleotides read TGTGCCAGCAGCTTAAACAGGGCCTCCTACAATGAGCAGTTCTTC. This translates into CASSLNRASYNEQFF. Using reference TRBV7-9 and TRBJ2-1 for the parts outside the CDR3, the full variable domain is DTGVSQNPRHKITKRGQNVTFRCDPISEHNRLYWYRQTLGQGPEFLTYFQNEAQLEKSRLLSDRFSAERPKGSFSTLEIQRTEQGDSAMYLCASSLNRASYNEQFFGPGTRLTVL.

In nucleotides, the CDR3 is TGTGCCAGCAGCGCCGGGACTATCCAAGAGACCCAGTACTTC. Translated, it gives CASSAGTIQETQYF. The chain has TRBV5-4 and TRBJ2-5, with 7 bases that match TRBD2. Losses at the gene ends were 4 bases for V and 1 base for J; bases not matched to a gene: 4. CDR1 is SGHNT, CDR2 YYREEE, per germline (reference sequence). This CDR3 contains 14 residues.

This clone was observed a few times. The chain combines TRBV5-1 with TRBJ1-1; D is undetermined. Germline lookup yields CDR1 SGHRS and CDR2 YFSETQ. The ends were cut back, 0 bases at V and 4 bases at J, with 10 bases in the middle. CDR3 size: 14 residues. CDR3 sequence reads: CASSLAPRGTEAFF. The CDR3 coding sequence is TGCGCCAGCAGCTTGGCCCCGCGAGGCACTGAAGCTTTCTTT.

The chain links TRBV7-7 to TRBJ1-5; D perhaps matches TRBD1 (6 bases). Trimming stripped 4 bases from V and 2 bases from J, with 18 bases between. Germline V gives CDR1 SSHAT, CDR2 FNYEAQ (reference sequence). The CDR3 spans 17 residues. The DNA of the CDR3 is TGTGCCAGCAGCTGGGGGCCAGGGGTGAGGGGCAATCAGCCCCAGCATTTT. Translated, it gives CASSWGPGVRGNQPQHF.